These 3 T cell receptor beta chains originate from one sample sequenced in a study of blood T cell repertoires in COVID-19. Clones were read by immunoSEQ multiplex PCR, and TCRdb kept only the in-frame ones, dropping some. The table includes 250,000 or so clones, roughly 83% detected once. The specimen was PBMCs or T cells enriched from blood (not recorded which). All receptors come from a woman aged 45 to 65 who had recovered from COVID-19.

The CDR3 bases are TGTGCCAGCAGACCTGGGGCCAGCCTAGGCACCATATATTTT. Translating it yields CASRPGASLGTIYF. The rearrangement links TRBV6-5 to TRBJ1-3; D possibly corresponds to TRBD1 (5 bases). Per the germline V gene, CDR1 is MNHEY and CDR2 is SVGAGI. V was clipped by 6 bases and J by 9 bases, with 18 bases between them. This CDR3 contains 14 residues.

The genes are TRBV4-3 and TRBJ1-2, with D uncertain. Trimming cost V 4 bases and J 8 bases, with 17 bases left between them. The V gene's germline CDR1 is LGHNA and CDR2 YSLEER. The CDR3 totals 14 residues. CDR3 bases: TGCGCCAGCAGCCCGGACGGACTCGGATGGGGCTACACCTTC. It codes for CASSPDGLGWGYTF.

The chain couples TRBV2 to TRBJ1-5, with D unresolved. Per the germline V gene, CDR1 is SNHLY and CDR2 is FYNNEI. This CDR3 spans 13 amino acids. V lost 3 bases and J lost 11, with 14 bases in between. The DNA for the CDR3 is TGTGCCAGCAGTGACAGCGACCTCTCGACCCAGCATTTT. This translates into CASSDSDLSTQHF.